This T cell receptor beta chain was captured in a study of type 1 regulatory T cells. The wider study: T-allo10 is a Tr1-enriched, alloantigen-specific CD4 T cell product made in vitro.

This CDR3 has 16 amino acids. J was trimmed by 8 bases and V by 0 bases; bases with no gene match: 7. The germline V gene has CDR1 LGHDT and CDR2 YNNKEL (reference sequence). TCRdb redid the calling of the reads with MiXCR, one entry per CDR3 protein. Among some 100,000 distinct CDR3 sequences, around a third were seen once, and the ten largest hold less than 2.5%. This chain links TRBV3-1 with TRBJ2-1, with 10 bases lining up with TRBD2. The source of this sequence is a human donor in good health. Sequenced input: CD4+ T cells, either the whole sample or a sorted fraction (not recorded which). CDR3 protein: CASSQESGRAVHEQFF. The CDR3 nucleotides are TGTGCCAGCAGCCAAGAGAGCGGGAGGGCCGTACATGAGCAGTTCTTC.